The rows below give T cell receptor beta chains drawn from one sample of a study of graft-versus-host responses after intestinal transplantation. These receptors have no known antigen. The protocol was immunoSEQ multiplex PCR, while the TCRdb copy is restricted to in-frame clones and leaves out a portion. The sample consists of over 100,000 clones, about 92% of them appearing once. The sequenced sample was unstimulated CD8+ T cells sorted from spleen or lymph node cells, obtained before transplant. These receptor sequences come from a human donor who was the organ donor for an intestinal transplant. Both conserved end residues are part of each CDR3. A D gene is named only where the DNA matches it firmly. Expanded clones are given a class, and other clones once, few, many or no size at all.

D	V	J	size	CDR3	DNA
TRBD1	TRBV28	TRBJ2-2	NA	CASRVDRGRAGELFF	TGTGCCAGCAGGGTGGACAGGGGGCGAGCGGGGGAGCTGTTTTTT
NA	TRBV30	TRBJ2-3	NA	CAWSWGPDTQYF	TGTGCCTGGAGCTGGGGGCCAGATACGCAGTATTTT
TRBD1	TRBV19	TRBJ2-1	NA	CASGPTGQGFPDFF	TGTGCCAGTGGCCCGACGGGACAGGGTTTCCCGGACTTCTTC
NA	TRBV28	TRBJ2-1	NA	CASSLYSGSDEQFF	TGTGCCAGCAGTTTGTATTCCGGAAGCGATGAGCAGTTCTTC
NA	TRBV12-5	TRBJ2-1	once	CASGSDHFVYEQFF	TGTGCTAGTGGTTCCGACCATTTCGTGTATGAGCAGTTCTTC
TRBD2	TRBV6-5	TRBJ2-7	NA	CASSYSAWLAGDEQYF	TGTGCCAGCAGTTACTCTGCCTGGCTAGCGGGAGACGAGCAGTACTTC
TRBD1	TRBV7-9	TRBJ1-4	NA	CASSLRRHRGANEKLFF	TGTGCCAGCAGCTTACGCCGCCACAGGGGGGCTAATGAAAAACTGTTTTTT
NA	TRBV13	TRBJ2-7	NA	CASSLAPGGEQYF	TGTGCCAGCAGCTTAGCCCCGGGCGGCGAGCAGTACTTC
TRBD1	TRBV6-6	TRBJ1-4	NA	CASRAIRQGGEKLFF	TGTGCCAGCAGGGCTATAAGACAGGGGGGAGAAAAACTGTTTTTT
NA	TRBV21-1	TRBJ1-5	NA	CASSIPTDTEESNQPQHF	TGTGCCAGCAGCATTCCGACGGACACTGAAGAAAGCAATCAGCCCCAGCATTTT
NA	TRBV20-1	TRBJ2-1	NA	CSARTIDEQFF	TGCAGTGCAAGAACAATAGATGAGCAGTTCTTC
NA	TRBV12-5	TRBJ2-3	NA	CASGLDQFTPTDTQYF	TGTGCTAGTGGTTTGGATCAATTCACCCCCACAGATACGCAGTATTTT
NA	TRBV19	TRBJ1-5	few	CASNRVYSNQPQHF	TGTGCCAGTAATCGGGTTTATAGCAATCAGCCCCAGCATTTT
NA	TRBV4-2	TRBJ2-7	NA	CASSQDSDRYYEQYF	TGTGCCAGCAGCCAAGATTCGGACAGATACTACGAGCAGTACTTC
TRBD1	TRBV19	TRBJ1-2	NA	CASSPGQGALYGYTF	TGTGCCAGTAGCCCCGGACAGGGGGCCCTTTATGGCTACACCTTC
NA	TRBV5-1	TRBJ2-2	NA	CASSLAWNTGELFF	TGCGCCAGCAGCTTGGCATGGAACACCGGGGAGCTGTTTTTT
TRBD2	TRBV11-1	TRBJ2-1	NA	CASSGTPGLAASYNEQFF	TGTGCCAGCAGCGGCACCCCCGGGCTAGCGGCCTCCTACAATGAGCAGTTCTTC
NA	TRBV6-5	TRBJ2-7	NA	CASSYSTGKTYEQYF	TGTGCCAGCAGTTATTCCACCGGGAAAACCTACGAGCAGTACTTC
TRBD2	TRBV28	TRBJ2-1	few	CASSSRLARNEQFF	TGTGCCAGCAGTTCCAGACTAGCTAGGAATGAGCAGTTCTTC
NA	TRBV7-3	TRBJ2-3	NA	CASSSQGGYTDTQYF	TGTGCCAGCAGCTCACAGGGAGGGTACACAGATACGCAGTATTTT
NA	TRBV11-2	TRBJ1-1	NA	CASSFRLGKAFF	TGTGCCAGCAGCTTTAGGCTCGGGAAAGCTTTCTTT
NA	TRBV4-1	TRBJ2-5	NA	CASSPRLNQETQYF	TGCGCCAGCAGCCCCCGACTAAACCAAGAGACCCAGTACTTC
NA	TRBV9	TRBJ2-3	once	CASSVETSFDTQYF	TGTGCCAGCAGCGTAGAGACTTCTTTTGATACGCAGTATTTT
TRBD2	TRBV18	TRBJ2-2	NA	CASSPTGSQAGWNTGELFF	TGTGCCAGCTCGCCAACGGGGTCCCAAGCGGGATGGAACACCGGGGAGCTGTTTTTT
NA	TRBV4-2	TRBJ1-3	NA	CASSQGSDTIYF	TGTGCCAGCAGCCAGGGGTCTGACACCATATATTTT
TRBD2	TRBV5-1	TRBJ2-3	once	CASSLWEGSDTQYF	TGCGCCAGCAGCTTGTGGGAGGGATCAGATACGCAGTATTTT
NA	TRBV10-2	TRBJ2-1	NA	CASSERRQGQLSNEQFF	TGCGCCAGCAGTGAGCGCCGCCAGGGCCAGTTATCCAATGAGCAGTTCTTC